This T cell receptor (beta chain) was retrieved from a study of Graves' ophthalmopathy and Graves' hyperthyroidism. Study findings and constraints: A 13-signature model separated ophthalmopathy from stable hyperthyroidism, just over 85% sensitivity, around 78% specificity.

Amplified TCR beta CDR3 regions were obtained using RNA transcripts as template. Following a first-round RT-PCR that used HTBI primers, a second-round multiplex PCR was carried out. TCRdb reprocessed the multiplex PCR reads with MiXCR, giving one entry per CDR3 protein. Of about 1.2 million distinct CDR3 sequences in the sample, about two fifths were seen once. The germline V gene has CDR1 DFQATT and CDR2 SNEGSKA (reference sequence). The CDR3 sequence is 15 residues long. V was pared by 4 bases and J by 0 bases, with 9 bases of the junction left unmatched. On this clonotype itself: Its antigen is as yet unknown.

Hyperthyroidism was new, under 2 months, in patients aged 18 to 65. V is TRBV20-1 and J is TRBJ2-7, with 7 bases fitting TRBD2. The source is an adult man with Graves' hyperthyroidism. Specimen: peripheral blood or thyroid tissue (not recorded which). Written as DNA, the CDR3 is TGCAGTGCTACACGTTCCGGGAGGAGCTCCTACGAGCAGTACTTC. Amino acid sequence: CSATRSGRSSYEQYF.